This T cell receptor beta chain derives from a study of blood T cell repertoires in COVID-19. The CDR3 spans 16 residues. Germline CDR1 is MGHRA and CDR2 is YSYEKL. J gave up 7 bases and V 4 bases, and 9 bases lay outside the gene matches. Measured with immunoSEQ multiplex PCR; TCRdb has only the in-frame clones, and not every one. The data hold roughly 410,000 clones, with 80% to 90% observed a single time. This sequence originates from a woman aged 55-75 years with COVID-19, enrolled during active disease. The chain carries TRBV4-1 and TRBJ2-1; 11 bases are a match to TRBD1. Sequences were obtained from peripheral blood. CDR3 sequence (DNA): TGCGCCAGCAGCCTCCTAGGGACAGGGGGAGCGAATGAGCAGTTCTTC. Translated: CASSLLGTGGANEQFF.